A selection of T cell receptor beta chains follows, all from one sample in a study of cytomegalovirus exposure and HLA in healthy donors. Clones were read by immunoSEQ multiplex PCR, and TCRdb kept only the in-frame ones, dropping some. The sample has about 300,000 clones, 86% seen once. The sample consisted of PBMCs. These receptors originate from a man between 35 and 55 years old in good health and CMV-seropositive. Both conserved end residues are part of each CDR3. A D gene is named only where the DNA matches it firmly. Clone size is not always given. Where it is, it says once, few, many or a class for expanded clones.

clone size	V gene	J gene	D gene	CDR3 DNA	CDR3 protein
NA	TRBV7-9	TRBJ2-5	NA	TGTTCCAGCAGCCACAGGGATACTTGGGAGACCCAGTACTTC	CSSSHRDTWETQYF
NA	TRBV5-4	TRBJ2-1	TRBD2	TGTGCCAGCAGCCCTCCGGGACTAGCGGGAGAAGGTGAGCAGTTCTTC	CASSPPGLAGEGEQFF
NA	TRBV7-2	TRBJ2-7	NA	TGTGCCAGCAGCCAGGACTGGAGCTCCTACGAGCAGTACTTC	CASSQDWSSYEQYF
NA	TRBV7-2	TRBJ2-7	TRBD2	TGTGCCAGCAGCTTAGCTAGCGGGCGCTCCTACGAGCAGTACTTC	CASSLASGRSYEQYF
NA	TRBV10-1	TRBJ1-1	NA	TGCGCCAGCAGTGAGCAGGCAGGGTTGAACACTGAAGCTTTCTTT	CASSEQAGLNTEAFF
NA	TRBV19	TRBJ1-1	NA	TGTGCCAGTAGTACGGGTGGGAACACTGAAGCTTTCTTT	CASSTGGNTEAFF
NA	TRBV19	TRBJ2-1	TRBD2	TGTGCCGTGAGTCCTAGCGGGAGCAATGAGCAGTTCTTC	CAVSPSGSNEQFF
NA	TRBV9	TRBJ2-4	NA	TGTGCCAGCAGCCCCACCGGGGGAGAGCCCGTCAAAAACATTCAGTACTTC	CASSPTGGEPVKNIQYF
NA	TRBV30	TRBJ1-1	NA	TGTGCCTGGAGAACGGGGATCGACACTGAAGCTTTCTTT	CAWRTGIDTEAFF
NA	TRBV27	TRBJ1-5	TRBD1	TGTGCCAGCAGTTCACGGACAGGGTTATATCTACGGCCCCAGCATTTT	CASSSRTGLYLRPQHF
NA	TRBV11-1	TRBJ1-4	NA	TGTGCCAGCAAAGCGGCGGGGGTCGCGAAGAATGAAAAACTGTTTTTT	CASKAAGVAKNEKLFF
NA	TRBV5-1	TRBJ1-1	TRBD1	TGCGCCAGCAGCAAGACAGGGGGAATGAACACTGAAGCTTTCTTT	CASSKTGGMNTEAFF
once	TRBV27	TRBJ2-4	TRBD1	TGTGCCAGCAGTGCAAACTACCGACAGGGAAAAAACATTCAGTACTTC	CASSANYRQGKNIQYF
NA	TRBV19	TRBJ1-2	NA	TGTGCCAGTAGTAACACAGGAACCTATGGCTACACCTTC	CASSNTGTYGYTF
NA	TRBV4-1	TRBJ2-1	NA	TGCGCCAGCAGCCAAGTAACCGGGACAACTGAGAATGAGCAGTTCTTC	CASSQVTGTTENEQFF
NA	TRBV7-9	TRBJ1-2	TRBD1	TGTGCCAGCAGCTCCGACAGGGATGGCTACACCTTC	CASSSDRDGYTF
NA	TRBV6-1	TRBJ1-4	TRBD1	TGTGCCAGCAGGGGGACAGGGACCCTTAATGAAAAACTGTTTTTT	CASRGTGTLNEKLFF
NA	TRBV7-9	TRBJ2-1	NA	TGTGCCAGCAGCCCCGGACTGTTCGTGTACAATGAGCAGTTCTTC	CASSPGLFVYNEQFF
NA	TRBV11-2	TRBJ2-3	TRBD2	TGTGCCAGCAGCCTAGCGGGAGGCCTCACAGATACGCAGTATTTT	CASSLAGGLTDTQYF
NA	TRBV5-1	TRBJ2-7	TRBD1	TGCGCCAGCAGCAGGAACAGGGGGCAGTACGAGCAGTACTTC	CASSRNRGQYEQYF
NA	TRBV9	TRBJ2-1	TRBD2	TGTGCCAGCAGCGTCGGGACTAGCAACAGCGGTGAGCAGTTCTTC	CASSVGTSNSGEQFF
NA	TRBV7-9	TRBJ1-4	TRBD1	TGTGCCAGCAGCCAGACAGGGGGCGCAGAAGAAAAACTGTTTTTT	CASSQTGGAEEKLFF
NA	TRBV27	TRBJ1-2	TRBD1	TGTGCCAGCAGTGCGACAGGGCCCTATGGCTACACCTTC	CASSATGPYGYTF
NA	TRBV18	TRBJ1-3	TRBD1	TGTGCCAGCTCACCCGTCCCGGGACAGGGGGCTAGTCTCTCTGGAAACACCATATATTTT	CASSPVPGQGASLSGNTIYF